This T cell receptor beta chain is from a study of T cells in Graves' hyperthyroidism and ophthalmopathy. The study, taken as a whole, reports: Stable hyperthyroidism and ophthalmopathy were separated using 13 V-J signatures.

Amplification targeted TCR beta CDR3 regions from RNA transcripts. First-round RT-PCR with HTBI primers amplified the TCR CDR3 region. TCRdb re-called the multiplex PCR reads with MiXCR, one entry per CDR3 protein. The profile covers roughly 400,000 distinct CDR3 sequences, with around 15% appearing a single time and 25% to 30% taken by the ten largest. Patients having uncontrolled infection, another autoimmune disease, pregnancy or lactation were not included. This clonotype was seen more than once but under ten times. Its matching antigen is unknown. The sequence derives from a man aged 50 or older with Graves' ophthalmopathy. The sequenced material came from blood.

The CDR3 region is CASSFDPSNTEAFF. The CDR3 DNA is TGTGCCAGCAGCTTCGACCCCTCGAACACTGAAGCTTTCTTT. The chain uses TRBV9 and TRBJ1-1; D unclear. V was cut by 4 bases and J by 1 base, with 11 bases left in between. CDR3 length equals 14 residues. Germline values: CDR1 SGDLS, CDR2 YYNGEE.